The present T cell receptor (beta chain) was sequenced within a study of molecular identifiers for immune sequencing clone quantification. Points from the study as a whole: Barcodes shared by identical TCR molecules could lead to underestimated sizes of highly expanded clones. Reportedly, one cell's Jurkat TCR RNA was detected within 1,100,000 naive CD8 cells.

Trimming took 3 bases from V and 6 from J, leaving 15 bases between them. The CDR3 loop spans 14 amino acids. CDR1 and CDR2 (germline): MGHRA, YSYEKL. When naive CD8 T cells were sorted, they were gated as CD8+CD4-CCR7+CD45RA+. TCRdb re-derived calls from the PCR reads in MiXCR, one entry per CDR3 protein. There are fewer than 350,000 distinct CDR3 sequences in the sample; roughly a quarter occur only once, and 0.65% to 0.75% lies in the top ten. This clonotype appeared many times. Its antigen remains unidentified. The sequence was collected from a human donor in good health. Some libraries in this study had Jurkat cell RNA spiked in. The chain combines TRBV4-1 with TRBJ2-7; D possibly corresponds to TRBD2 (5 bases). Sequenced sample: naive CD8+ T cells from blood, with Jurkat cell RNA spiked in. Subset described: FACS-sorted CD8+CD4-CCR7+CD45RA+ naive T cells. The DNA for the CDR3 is TGCGCCAGCAGCCAGATACTAGAGAGAGGCGAGCAGTACTTC. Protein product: CASSQILERGEQYF.